Listed here is a single T cell receptor beta chain. This sample was included in a study of T-cell reconstitution after alpha-beta-depleted transplantation in children. A TCRbeta library incorporating unique molecular identifiers was prepared. TCRdb used MiXCR to reprocess the PCR reads, holding one entry per CDR3 protein. Of around 440,000 distinct CDR3 sequences in the sample, about a sixth were seen once. The receptor was isolated from a boy under two years old who had a stem cell transplant for Wiskott-Aldrich syndrome, so the T cells may come from the graft donor. Sequencing used PBMCs, mostly from graft donor cells, obtained 360 days after TCRalphabeta/CD19-depleted stem cell transplant.

The CDR3 sequence: CASSLLSGRIHEQYF. DNA of the CDR3: TGTGCCAGCAGCTTACTGAGCGGGAGGATTCACGAGCAGTACTTC. This sequence joins TRBV11-2 and TRBJ2-7, with 9 nucleotides matching TRBD2. The CDR3 has 15 amino acids. Germline lookup yields CDR1 SGHAT and CDR2 FQNNGV. V shed 2 bases, J shed 5 bases, and the junction held 7 bases outside the gene matches.